What follows are 8 T cell receptor beta chains derived from one specimen sequenced in a study of blood T cell repertoires in COVID-19. Assay used: immunoSEQ multiplex PCR; TCRdb lists only in-frame clones, some missing. The data show some 250,000 clones, about 88% seen once. The specimen was peripheral blood. The receptors shown here come from a woman aged 40 to 50 who had recovered from COVID-19.

The rearrangement uses TRBV4-3 and TRBJ2-2; D is possibly TRBD1 (5 bases). The V end was cut by 4 bases, the J end by 3 bases, with 21 bases between. Germline V gives CDR1 LGHNA, CDR2 YSLEER. The CDR3 totals 18 residues. CDR3 nucleotide sequence: TGCGCCAGCAGCCCCCAGGGCCCCCATTTACCCCACACCGGGGAGCTGTTTTTT. Translation gives CASSPQGPHLPHTGELFF.

The genes are TRBV2 and TRBJ1-1; 7 bases are shared with TRBD1. The V gene's germline CDR1 is SNHLY and CDR2 FYNNEI. CDR3 length equals 13 residues. V was clipped by 7 bases and J by 1 base; unmatched bases: 3. The CDR3 here is CASNGDRNTEAFF. CDR3 in DNA: TGTGCCAGCAATGGGGACAGGAACACTGAAGCTTTCTTT.

The chain uses TRBV7-8 and TRBJ2-5; the match to TRBD2 covers 7 bases. The CDR3 is made up of 15 amino acids. Germline assignment: CDR1 SGHVS and CDR2 FQNEAQ. The V segment lost 0 bases and the J segment 1 base; nucleotides outside the gene matches: 2. The CDR3 reads CASSLAGRFQETQYF. CDR3 nucleotides: TGTGCCAGCAGCTTAGCCGGGAGGTTCCAAGAGACCCAGTACTTC.

This clone was seen just once. In nucleotides, the CDR3 is TGTGCCAGCAGCTTGTTGCGGGAGGGCTCTGAGCAGTTCTTC. This translates into CASSLLREGSEQFF. The genes are TRBV5-8 and TRBJ2-1; 9 bases are shared with TRBD2. Trimming cost V 1 base and J 9 bases; bases outside gene matches: 5. CDR3 length: 14 residues. Per the germline V gene, CDR1 is SGHTS and CDR2 is YDEGEE.

The chain has TRBV11-3 and TRBJ1-2; D unresolved. CDR1 is SGHNT and CDR2 is YENEEA in the germline V gene. This CDR3 is 12 amino acids long. With 4 bases removed from V and 5 bases from J, the gap between germline ends came to 8 bases. CDR3 DNA: TGTGCCAGCAGCTCAGTGGCATATGGCTACACCTTC. Protein product: CASSSVAYGYTF.

The chain is built from TRBV6-5 and TRBJ2-1; maybe TRBD2 (6 bases). The ends were cut back, 7 bases at V and 2 bases at J, with 9 bases in the middle. The CDR3 is 13 residues long. Germline V gene lookup returns CDR1 MNHEY and CDR2 SVGAGI. The CDR3 sequence is CASMGLPYNEQFF. CDR3 nucleotide sequence: TGTGCCAGCATGGGACTCCCCTACAATGAGCAGTTCTTC.

The chain couples TRBV20-1 to TRBJ1-5; possible D gene TRBD1, 5 bases. The CDR3 spans 18 residues. Trimming removed 3 bases at V and 2 bases at J, with 23 bases between. Germline-derived CDR1 and CDR2 are DFQATT and SNEGSKA (reference sequence). In DNA, the CDR3 is TGCAGTGCTAGTTGGGCAGGGCATTGGGATAGTCGCAATCAGCCCCAGCATTTT. This translates into CSASWAGHWDSRNQPQHF.

The chain has TRBV18 and TRBJ2-7; the match to TRBD1 covers 7 bases. The germline CDR1 and CDR2 sequences are KGHSH and LQKENI. V trimming: 2 bases; J trimming: 7 bases; junction bases outside the gene matches: 5. The CDR3 totals 13 residues. This CDR3 is CASSPGTEGEQYV. For the CDR3, the DNA is TGTGCCAGCTCACCAGGGACAGAGGGAGAGCAGTACGTC.